The rows below give T cell receptor beta chains drawn from one sample of a study of early T cells in non-severe SARS-CoV-2 infection. TCRdb used MiXCR to reprocess the 5' RACE reads, holding one entry per CDR3 protein. The top ten hold under 6.5% of the sample, which has 26,000 or so distinct CDR3 sequences, about 5% seen once. The sequencing used whole blood, collected at baseline. These receptors originate from an adult who was a healthcare worker with PCR-confirmed SARS-CoV-2 infection or an uninfected control (not recorded which). The CDR3 runs from the conserved cysteine through the conserved F or W. D genes are given only for firm matches. The size entry gives once, few, many, or a class for an expanded clone.

J gene,V gene,D gene,clone size,CDR3 DNA,CDR3 protein
TRBJ2-1,TRBV12-3/TRBV12-4,TRBD2,many,TGTGCCAGCAGTCGCGGGGGGGCCGGCGACAATGAGCAGTTCTTC,CASSRGGAGDNEQFF
TRBJ2-7,TRBV27,.,many,TGTGCCAGTATAAACTACGAGCAGTACTTC,CASINYEQYF
TRBJ1-6,TRBV27,.,few,TGTGCCACCTCGCGCGGGGCTCTAGATTCACCCCTCCACTTT,CATSRGALDSPLHF
TRBJ1-1,TRBV6-6,.,few,TGTGCCAGCAGTTACCAGGGGCTGAGGGCTGAAGCTTTCTTT,CASSYQGLRAEAFF
TRBJ2-7,TRBV12-3/TRBV12-4,TRBD2,many,TGTGCCAGCCGGCCTAGCGGAATTCTTTACGAGCAGTACTTC,CASRPSGILYEQYF
TRBJ2-6,TRBV7-8,.,medium-sized,TGTGCCAGCAGCTTCCCTGGGGCCAACGTCCTGACTTTC,CASSFPGANVLTF
TRBJ2-5,TRBV12-3/TRBV12-4,TRBD2,many,TGTGCCAGCAGTTTAGAACTAGCGGGAGTGCTGCCTGAGACCCAGTACTTC,CASSLELAGVLPETQYF
TRBJ2-5,TRBV29-1,.,many,TGCAGCGTTCAACTCGGGACAACCCCCCTCGAGACCCAGTACTTC,CSVQLGTTPLETQYF
TRBJ2-3,TRBV7-9,TRBD1,many,TGTGCCAGCAGCTCTACAGGGGGCGGCGCAGATACGCAGTATTTT,CASSSTGGGADTQYF
TRBJ2-1,TRBV7-3,TRBD2,many,TGTGCCAGCAGCTTATGGCTAGCGGGAGACAATGAGCAGTTCTTC,CASSLWLAGDNEQFF
TRBJ2-5,TRBV7-3,.,many,TGTGCCAGCAGCTTGGGCGGGCCCCAAGAGACCCAGTACTTC,CASSLGGPQETQYF
TRBJ1-2,TRBV20-1,.,few,TGCAGTGCTAGAGCTGGGACGATCTATGGCTACACCTTC,CSARAGTIYGYTF
TRBJ2-7,TRBV19,.,medium-sized,TGTGCCAGTAGTATAGAAAAGGGGAGCTACGAGCAGTACTTC,CASSIEKGSYEQYF